Here is one T cell receptor beta chain with its context. V trimming: 6 bases; J trimming: 4 bases; junction bases outside the gene matches: 4. The germline gives CDR1 MNHEY, CDR2 SMNVEV (reference sequence). CDR3 size: 14 residues. This specimen belongs to a study of blood T cell repertoires in COVID-19. About the study: Samples representing acute and convalescent COVID-19 were sourced from the United States, Italy and Spain. Nucleic acid was either cDNA or gDNA, and it came from T cells, B-cell-depleted T cells, or PBMCs.

In the original workflow: Estimation of nucleated cell counts was performed using reference gene primer amplification. The method was immunoSEQ multiplex PCR; TCRdb's version includes in-frame clones alone and lacks a portion of them. The V and J calls and clone size are taken from that table; D and trimming were inferred from the DNA. Of 150,000 to 200,000 clones listed, roughly four fifths were seen once; the top ten hold approximately 14%. The sequenced material came from peripheral blood. The chain has TRBV27 and TRBJ1-4; 8 bases match TRBD1. This sequence originates from a man aged 25 to 45 with active or convalescent COVID-19. CDR3 bases: TGTGCCAGCAGGGACAGGGTGGGTAATGAAAAACTGTTTTTT. It yields the protein CASRDRVGNEKLFF.